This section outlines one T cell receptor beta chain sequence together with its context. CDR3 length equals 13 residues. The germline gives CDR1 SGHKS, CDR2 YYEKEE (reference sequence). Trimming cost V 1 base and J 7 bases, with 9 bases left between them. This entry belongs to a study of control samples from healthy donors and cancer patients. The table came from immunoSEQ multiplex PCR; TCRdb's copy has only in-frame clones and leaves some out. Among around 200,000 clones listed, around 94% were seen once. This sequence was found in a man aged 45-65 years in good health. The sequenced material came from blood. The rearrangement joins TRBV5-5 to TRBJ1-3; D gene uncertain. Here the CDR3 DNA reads TGTGCCAGCAGCTTGACCCCGCCGAACACCATATATTTT. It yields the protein CASSLTPPNTIYF.